What follows describes a single TCR beta chain. The sample holds a few counts of this clone. Its antigen is unknown. There are no base qualities to consult, and no much larger clone falls within one base. The collaborating institutions used their own protocols to collect whole blood in K2EDTA tubes. For TCRbeta analysis, collaborators shipped samples in one of three forms: frozen whole blood, isolated PBMCs, or DNA extracted from either of those sample types. The immunoSEQ Assay, a bias-controlled multiplex PCR, was used to amplify TCRbeta CDR3 regions from genomic DNA. Under the source paper's analysis protocol: The number of nucleated cells in each sample was estimated from the amplification of reference gene primers within the assay. To quantify the absolute abundance of each unique TCRbeta CDR3 rearrangement, sequence reads were collapsed and filtered. For each sample, productive Simpson clonality was calculated as the square root of Simpson's diversity index across productive rearrangements. Drawn from immuneACCESS, this table holds only the in-frame rearrangements with V and J called that TCRdb kept. Clones are partly lost; checked studies trace under half to an unresolved V gene and leave the rest unexplained. That table is the source of V, J and clone size, and D and trimming were worked out from the DNA. This sample comprises around 380,000 clones, roughly four fifths of them detected only once. Roughly 1.2% of the sample is taken by the ten largest.

This sample is part of a study of blood T cell repertoires in COVID-19 (dated by TCRdb to between 2020 and 2021). Regarding the study in general: The collaborator samples originated in the United States, Italy and Spain and spanned the acute and convalescent phases of COVID-19. A freely available public database, intended as a resource for researchers studying the immune response to SARS-CoV-2, is where the repertoires were released. A de-identified subject ID, COVID-19 status, age in years and sex were almost always included in the sample metadata. The dataset comprised deeply sampled blood TCRbeta repertoires from subjects exposed to, actively infected with, or recovered from COVID-19. The prospective study material was composed of cDNA or gDNA derived from T cells, B-cell-depleted T cells, or PBMCs. Samples came from the ongoing ImmuneRACE study (first 160 participants) plus 1,254 subjects from 6 global collaborators. Where available, HLA class I and class II types were taken from metadata supplied by the sample provider and were not determined by assay-based typing.

Findings and caveats that apply to the study as a whole: How much clinical and demographic metadata was included differed by source and by participant, and the metadata was provided uncurated.

The germline V and J ends show losses of 10 bases and 1 base respectively, and no gene match explains 4 bases of the junction. Taken from the germline V gene (reference sequence), the CDR1 and CDR2 loops are LNHDA and SQIVND. The CDR3 runs 14 residues from the cysteine to the phenylalanine. Just the 42-base CDR3 DNA is kept, in frame starting at base 1. The sequence joins TRBV19 to TRBJ2-4; 10 of the junction bases match TRBD1. This TCR derives from a human donor with acute or convalescent COVID-19. The donor label of this sample is uncertain. Sequences were obtained from peripheral blood. This receptor carries the CDR3 CATQGQGAKNIQYF. The DNA sequence is TGTGCCACCCAGGGACAGGGGGCCAAAAACATTCAGTACTTC.